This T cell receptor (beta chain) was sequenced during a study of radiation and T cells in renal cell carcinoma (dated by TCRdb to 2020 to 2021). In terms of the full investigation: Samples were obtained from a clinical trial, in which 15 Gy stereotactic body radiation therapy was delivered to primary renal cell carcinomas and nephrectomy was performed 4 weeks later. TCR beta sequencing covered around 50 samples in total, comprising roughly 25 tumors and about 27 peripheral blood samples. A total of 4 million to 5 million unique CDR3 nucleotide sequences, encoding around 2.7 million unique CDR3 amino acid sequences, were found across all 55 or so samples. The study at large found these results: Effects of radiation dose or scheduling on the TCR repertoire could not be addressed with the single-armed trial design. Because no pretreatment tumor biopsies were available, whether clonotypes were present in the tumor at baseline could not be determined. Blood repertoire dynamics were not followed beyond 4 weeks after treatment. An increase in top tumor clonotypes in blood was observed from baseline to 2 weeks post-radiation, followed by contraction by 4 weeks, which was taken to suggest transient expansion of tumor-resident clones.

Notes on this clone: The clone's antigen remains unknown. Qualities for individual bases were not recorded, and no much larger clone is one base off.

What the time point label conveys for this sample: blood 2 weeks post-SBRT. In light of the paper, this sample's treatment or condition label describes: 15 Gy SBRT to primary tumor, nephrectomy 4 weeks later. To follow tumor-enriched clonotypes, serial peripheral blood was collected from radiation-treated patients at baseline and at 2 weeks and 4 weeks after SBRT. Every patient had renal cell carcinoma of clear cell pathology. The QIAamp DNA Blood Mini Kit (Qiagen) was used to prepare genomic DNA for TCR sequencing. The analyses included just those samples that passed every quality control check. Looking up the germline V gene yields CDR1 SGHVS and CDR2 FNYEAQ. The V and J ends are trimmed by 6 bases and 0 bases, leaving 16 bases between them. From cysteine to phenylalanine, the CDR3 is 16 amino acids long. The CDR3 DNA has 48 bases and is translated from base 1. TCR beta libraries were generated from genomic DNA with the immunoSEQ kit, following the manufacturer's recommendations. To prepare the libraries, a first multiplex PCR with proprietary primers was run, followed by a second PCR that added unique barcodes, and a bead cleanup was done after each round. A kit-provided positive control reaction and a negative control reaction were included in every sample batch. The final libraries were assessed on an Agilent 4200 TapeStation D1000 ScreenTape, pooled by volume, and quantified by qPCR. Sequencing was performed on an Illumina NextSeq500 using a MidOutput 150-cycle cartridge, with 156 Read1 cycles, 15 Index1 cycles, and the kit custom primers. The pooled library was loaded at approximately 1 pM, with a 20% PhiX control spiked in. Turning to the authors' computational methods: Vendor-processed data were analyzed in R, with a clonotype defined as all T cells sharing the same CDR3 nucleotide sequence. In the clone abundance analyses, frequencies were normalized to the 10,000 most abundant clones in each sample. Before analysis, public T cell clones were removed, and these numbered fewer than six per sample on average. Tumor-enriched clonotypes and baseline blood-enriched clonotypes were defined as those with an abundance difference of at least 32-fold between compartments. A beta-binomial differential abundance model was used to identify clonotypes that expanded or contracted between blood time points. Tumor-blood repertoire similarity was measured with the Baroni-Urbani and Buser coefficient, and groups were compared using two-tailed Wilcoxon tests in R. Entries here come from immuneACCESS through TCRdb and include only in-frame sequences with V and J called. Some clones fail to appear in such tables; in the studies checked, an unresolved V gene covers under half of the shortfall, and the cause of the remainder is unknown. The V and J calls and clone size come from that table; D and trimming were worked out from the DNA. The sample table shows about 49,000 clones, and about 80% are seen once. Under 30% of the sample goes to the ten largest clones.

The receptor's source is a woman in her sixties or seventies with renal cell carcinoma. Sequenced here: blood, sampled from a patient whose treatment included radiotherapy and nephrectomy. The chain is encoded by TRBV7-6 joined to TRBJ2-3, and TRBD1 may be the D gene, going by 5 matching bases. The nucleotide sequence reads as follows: TGTGCCAGCAGTCATCAGGGTGCCATTAGCACAGATACGCAGTATTTT. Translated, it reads CASSHQGAISTDTQYF. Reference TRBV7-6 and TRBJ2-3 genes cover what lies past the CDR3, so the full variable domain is GAGVSQSPRYKVTKRGQDVALRCDPISGHVSLYWYRQALGQGPEFLTYFNYEAQQDKSGLPNDRFSAERPEGSISTLTIQRTEQRDSAMYRCASSHQGAISTDTQYFGPGTRLTVL.